This T cell receptor beta chain was captured by sequencing in a study of T cells after yellow fever vaccination. The study, taken as a whole, reports: Overall, a small share of clonotypes was seen in both CD4 and CD8 compartments.

Per the germline V gene, CDR1 is MNHNS and CDR2 is SASEGT. The CDR3 has 14 amino acids. V dropped 1 base and J dropped 5 bases, with 11 bases sitting between them. A note on this clonotype: The target antigen is unknown.

TCRdb used MiXCR to reprocess the 5' RACE reads, holding one entry per CDR3 protein. Of 300,000 to 350,000 distinct CDR3 sequences in the sample, around 8.1% were seen once. The sequences come from PBMCs, collected about 41 days after the first yellow fever vaccination. The gene calls are TRBV6-1 and TRBJ2-5; D is tentatively TRBD1 or TRBD2 (6 bases each). This clonotype was obtained from a man younger than 30 who received the YFV17D yellow fever vaccine. The CDR3, as DNA: TGTGCCAGCAGTGAAGTGGGGGCGGGGGAGACCCAGTACTTC. Protein: CASSEVGAGETQYF.